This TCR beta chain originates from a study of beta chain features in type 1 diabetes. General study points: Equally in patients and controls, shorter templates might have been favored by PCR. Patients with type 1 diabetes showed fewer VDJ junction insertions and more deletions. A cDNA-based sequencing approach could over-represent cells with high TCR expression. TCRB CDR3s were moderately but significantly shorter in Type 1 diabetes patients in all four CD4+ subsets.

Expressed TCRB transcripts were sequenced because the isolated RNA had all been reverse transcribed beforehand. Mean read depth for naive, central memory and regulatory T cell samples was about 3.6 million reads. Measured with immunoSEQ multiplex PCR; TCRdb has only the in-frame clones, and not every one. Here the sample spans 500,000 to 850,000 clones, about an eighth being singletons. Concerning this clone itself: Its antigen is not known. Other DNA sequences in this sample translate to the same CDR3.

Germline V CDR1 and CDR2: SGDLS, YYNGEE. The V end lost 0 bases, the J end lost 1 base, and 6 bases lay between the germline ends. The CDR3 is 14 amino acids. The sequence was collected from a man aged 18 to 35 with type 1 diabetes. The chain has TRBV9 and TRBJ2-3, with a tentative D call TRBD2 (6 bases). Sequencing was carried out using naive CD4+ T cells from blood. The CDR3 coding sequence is TGTGCCAGCAGCGTAGGGGAGGGCACAGATACGCAGTATTTT. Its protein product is CASSVGEGTDTQYF. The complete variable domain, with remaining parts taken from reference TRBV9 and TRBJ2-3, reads DSGVTQTPKHLITATGQRVTLRCSPRSGDLSVYWYQQSLDQGLQFLIQYYNGEERAKGNILERFSAQQFPDLHSELNLSSLELGDSALYFCASSVGEGTDTQYFGPGTRLTVL.